Shown below are 25 T cell receptor beta chains from a single sample sequenced in a study of blood T cell repertoires in COVID-19. Profiled with immunoSEQ multiplex PCR; TCRdb holds only in-frame clones, not every one. The sample has approximately 240,000 clones; approximately 80% are singletons. The specimen sequenced was peripheral blood. Receptors originate from a woman between 40 and 50 years old with active or convalescent COVID-19.

This clone was found once. The gene calls are TRBV25-1 and TRBJ2-3; tentative D call: TRBD1 (5 bases). Trimming took 5 bases from V and 3 from J, leaving 12 bases between them. Germline values: CDR1 MGHDK, CDR2 SYGVNS. This CDR3 is built from 14 residues. The DNA for the CDR3 is TGTGCCAGCAGTTCGGGCTCAGGGACAGATACGCAGTATTTT. As protein: CASSSGSGTDTQYF.

This rearrangement joins TRBV2 to TRBJ2-5; TRBD2 matches at 8 bases. Germline lookup yields CDR1 SNHLY and CDR2 FYNNEI. There are 15 residues in the CDR3. With V trimmed by 0 bases and J by 1 base, 1 base remained unmatched. CDR3 DNA sequence: TGTGCCAGCAGTGAAGCCCGGGGGGGCCAAGAGACCCAGTACTTC. Translating it yields CASSEARGGQETQYF.

The gene calls are TRBV7-9 and TRBJ1-1, with no clear D. The germline V and J ends were trimmed by 0 bases and 3 bases, with 8 bases remaining between them. The CDR3 contains 14 residues. Germline CDR1 and CDR2: SEHNR and FQNEAQ (reference sequence). The CDR3 DNA follows: TGTGCCAGCAGCTTAGCTAGCAAGGACACTGAAGCTTTCTTT. It specifies CASSLASKDTEAFF.

Comment on this clone: Since a much larger clone is just one base distant, this may be a read error. The chain couples TRBV4-1 to TRBJ1-2, with D perhaps matching TRBD1 (6 bases). The CDR3 totals 14 residues. Germline V CDR1 and CDR2: MGHRA, YSYEKL. Written as DNA, the CDR3 is TGCGCCCGCAGCCCCCTGGGGGGGCCCTATGGCTACACCTTC. Translating it yields CARSPLGGPYGYTF.

This clone was counted a few times. The chain links TRBV10-3 to TRBJ2-2, with a tentative D call TRBD1 (6 bases). CDR3 length: 14 amino acids. Per the germline V gene, CDR1 is ENHRY and CDR2 is SYGVKD. Trimming pared 3 bases from V and 9 bases from J, leaving 14 bases between. CDR3 loop: CAISDLGQPRELFF. CDR3 sequence (DNA): TGTGCCATCAGTGACCTTGGACAGCCTAGGGAGCTGTTTTTT.

The chain is built from TRBV2 and TRBJ1-6; D may be TRBD1 (6 bases). Germline CDR1 is SNHLY and CDR2 is FYNNEI. Trimming stripped 6 bases from V and 9 bases from J, with 12 bases between. CDR3 length: 13 residues. The CDR3 bases are TGTGCCAGCAGGCGGCAGGGGCGTTCACCCCTCCACTTT. Residues: CASRRQGRSPLHF.

CDR3 protein: CASRYGGPGAYEQYF. The CDR3 DNA reads as TGTGCCAGCAGGTACGGCGGGCCCGGGGCCTACGAGCAGTACTTC. The V and J genes are TRBV6-2 or TRBV6-3 and TRBJ2-7; weak D call: TRBD2 (5 bases). V was clipped by 6 bases and J by 2 bases, with 17 bases between them. The CDR3 length is 15 residues. CDR1 is MNHEY and CDR2 is SVGEGT in the germline V gene.

The chain employs TRBV5-1 and TRBJ2-2; D ambiguous. CDR3 length: 14 amino acids. With 4 bases removed from V and 5 bases from J, the gap between germline ends came to 12 bases. Germline V gene data show CDR1 as SGHRS and CDR2 as YFSETQ. This CDR3 reads CASSNTRKTGELFF. The CDR3 nucleotides read TGCGCCAGCAGCAACACCAGGAAAACCGGGGAGCTGTTTTTT.

The chain links TRBV19 to TRBJ1-3; 7 positions agree with TRBD1. J gave up 3 bases and V 4 bases, and 6 bases lay outside the gene matches. CDR1 is LNHDA and CDR2 is SQIVND in the germline V gene (reference sequence). The length of the CDR3 is 15 residues. The DNA for the CDR3 is TGTGCCAGTAGTAACCCAACAGGGGTTGGAAACACCATATATTTT. Translating it yields CASSNPTGVGNTIYF.

The chain employs TRBV7-3 and TRBJ2-1, with TRBD1 identical over 7 bases. The trim removed 5 bases at V and 5 bases at J, leaving 9 bases unmatched. The CDR3 loop spans 15 amino acids. Germline V gene data show CDR1 as SGHTA and CDR2 as FQGTGA. This CDR3 reads CASSLQGRADNEQFF. The CDR3 nucleotides read TGTGCCAGCAGCCTACAGGGGCGGGCGGACAATGAGCAGTTCTTC.

This clone was seen once. This CDR3 reads CSVVGGRSSYNEQFF. The DNA of the CDR3 is TGCAGCGTTGTGGGCGGGCGTAGCTCCTACAATGAGCAGTTCTTC. The chain uses TRBV29-1 and TRBJ2-1; perhaps TRBD2 as D (5 bases). CDR1 SQVTM and CDR2 ANQGSEA come from the germline V gene. Trimming took 4 bases from V and 0 from J, leaving 13 bases between them. CDR3 length: 15 residues.

This sequence joins TRBV2 and TRBJ2-7; D not certain. Trimming shortened V by 2 bases and J by 3 bases, and 11 bases separated the two germline ends. CDR3 length: 14 residues. The germline CDR1 and CDR2 sequences are SNHLY and FYNNEI. CDR3 loop: CASSERSDRYEQYF. The CDR3 nucleotides read TGTGCCAGCAGTGAACGGAGCGACCGCTACGAGCAGTACTTC. Full variable domain (remainder filled in from reference TRBV2 and TRBJ2-7): EPEVTQTPSHQVTQMGQEVILRCVPISNHLYFYWYRQILGQKVEFLVSFYNNEISEKSEIFDDQFSVERPDGSNFTLKIRSTKLEDSAMYFCASSERSDRYEQYFGPGTRLTVT.

This clone occurred once. This sequence joins TRBV4-1 and TRBJ1-5; D gene unclear. Looked up from germline, CDR1 is MGHRA and CDR2 is YSYEKL. The CDR3 length is 17 residues. Deletions cut 1 base from V and 2 bases from J, with 15 bases between. CDR3 region: CASSQALREGRNQPQHF. CDR3 DNA: TGCGCCAGCAGCCAAGCCTTGAGAGAGGGTCGCAATCAGCCCCAGCATTTT.

The chain carries TRBV11-2 and TRBJ2-5; possibly TRBD2 for D (6 bases). The CDR3 runs to 15 residues. V was trimmed by 0 bases and J by 4 bases, leaving 12 bases between them. Germline CDR1 SGHAT, CDR2 FQNNGV. CDR3 bases: TGTGCCAGCAGCTTAGATCACGCGGGGCGAGAGACCCAGTACTTC. Translating it yields CASSLDHAGRETQYF.

J is TRBJ2-1 and V is TRBV10-2, with D perhaps TRBD1 (6 bases). Germline V gene lookup returns CDR1 WSHSY and CDR2 SAAADI. The length of the CDR3 is 13 residues. With 4 bases removed from V and 9 bases from J, the gap between germline ends came to 13 bases. The CDR3 is CASSVNRVGEQFF. In DNA, the CDR3 is TGCGCCAGCAGTGTGAACAGGGTCGGTGAGCAGTTCTTC.

V usage is TRBV30 and J usage is TRBJ2-4; 10 bases fit TRBD1. From germline, CDR1 is GTSNPN and CDR2 SVGIG (reference sequence). V shed 3 bases, J shed 2 bases, and the junction held 4 bases outside the gene matches. The CDR3 is 15 residues long. CDR3 bases: TGTGCCTGGAGAGGGGACAGGGGACCCAAAAACATTCAGTACTTC. Translation: CAWRGDRGPKNIQYF.

V is TRBV5-6 and J is TRBJ2-7, with D tentatively TRBD1 (5 bases). Trimming stripped 4 bases from V and 0 bases from J, with 5 bases between. This CDR3 contains 12 residues. Germline V gene data show CDR1 as SGHDT and CDR2 as YYEEEE. The CDR3 sequence is CASSQGSYEQYF. CDR3 sequence (DNA): TGTGCCAGCAGCCAGGGCTCCTACGAGCAGTACTTC.

The chain couples TRBV7-9 to TRBJ1-2; D unresolved. With 2 bases removed from V and 3 bases from J, the gap between germline ends came to 7 bases. Germline CDR1 SEHNR, CDR2 FQNEAQ (reference sequence). The CDR3 consists of 13 residues. The CDR3 spells CASSLRGYYGYTF. The CDR3 DNA sequence: TGTGCCAGCAGCTTAAGAGGGTACTATGGCTACACCTTC.

The chain couples TRBV15 to TRBJ1-2; a weak D match, TRBD1 (5 bases). Trimming cost V 0 bases and J 8 bases, with 16 bases left between them. The CDR3 is 15 residues long. Germline values: CDR1 LNHNV, CDR2 YYDKDF (reference sequence). The CDR3 region is CATSRDEGRKGGYTF. As DNA, the CDR3 is TGTGCCACCAGCAGAGATGAGGGGAGGAAAGGCGGCTACACCTTC.

The chain couples TRBV5-1 to TRBJ1-5; TRBD1 is a possible D gene (5 bases). V was cut by 2 bases and J by 2 bases, with 8 bases left in between. CDR3 size: 14 residues. The germline gives CDR1 SGHRS, CDR2 YFSETQ. CDR3 protein: CASSFVGGNQPQHF. For the CDR3, the DNA is TGCGCCAGCAGCTTTGTAGGGGGCAATCAGCCCCAGCATTTT.

The chain carries TRBV6-1 and TRBJ2-5; D might be TRBD2 (6 bases). Germline V gene data show CDR1 as MNHNS and CDR2 as SASEGT. The CDR3 loop spans 16 amino acids. The ends were cut back, 4 bases at V and 2 bases at J, with 17 bases in the middle. CDR3 nucleotide sequence: TGTGCCAGCAGTGGGGGACTTCTTACTACTCAAGAGACCCAGTACTTC. Residues: CASSGGLLTTQETQYF.

The chain combines TRBV25-1 with TRBJ1-4; 10 bases agree with TRBD1. The CDR3 is 15 residues long. Losses at the gene ends were 2 bases for V and 6 bases for J; bases not matched to a gene: 3. CDR1 and CDR2 (germline): MGHDK, SYGVNS. CDR3 in DNA: TGTGCCAGCAGTGAAAGGACAGGGGGGGATGAAAAACTGTTTTTT. As protein: CASSERTGGDEKLFF. The full variable domain, its missing parts supplied by reference TRBV25-1 and TRBJ1-4, is EADIYQTPRYLVIGTGKKITLECSQTMGHDKMYWYQQDPGMELHLIHYSYGVNSTEKGDLSSESTVSRIRTEHFPLTLESARPSHTSQYLCASSERTGGDEKLFFGSGTQLSVL.

This clone was counted once. V gene TRBV19 combines with J gene TRBJ2-7, with 7 bases that match TRBD1. The CDR3 length is 12 residues. Trimming cost V 6 bases and J 5 bases; bases outside gene matches: 4. Germline CDR1 LNHDA, CDR2 SQIVND (reference sequence). For the CDR3, the DNA is TGTGCCAGTAGCACAGGGGACGACGAGCAGTACTTC. This encodes CASSTGDDEQYF.

The V gene is TRBV5-8, the J gene TRBJ2-2, with 7 nucleotides matching TRBD1. Germline values: CDR1 SGHTS, CDR2 YDEGEE. V gave up 3 bases and J gave up 1 base; unmatched junction bases: 9. This CDR3 has 17 residues. The CDR3 coding sequence is TGTGCCAGCAGCTCCCGGGTCCCAGGGGGGAACACCGGGGAGCTGTTTTTT. Amino acids: CASSSRVPGGNTGELFF.

The chain employs TRBV9 and TRBJ2-5, with D maybe TRBD2 (5 bases). The CDR3 length is 13 residues. CDR1 SGDLS and CDR2 YYNGEE come from the germline V gene. Trimming left V 7 bases short and J 0 bases short, with 10 bases between. CDR3: CASGDYYQETQYF. The CDR3 DNA reads TGTGCCAGCGGCGACTACTACCAAGAGACCCAGTACTTC.